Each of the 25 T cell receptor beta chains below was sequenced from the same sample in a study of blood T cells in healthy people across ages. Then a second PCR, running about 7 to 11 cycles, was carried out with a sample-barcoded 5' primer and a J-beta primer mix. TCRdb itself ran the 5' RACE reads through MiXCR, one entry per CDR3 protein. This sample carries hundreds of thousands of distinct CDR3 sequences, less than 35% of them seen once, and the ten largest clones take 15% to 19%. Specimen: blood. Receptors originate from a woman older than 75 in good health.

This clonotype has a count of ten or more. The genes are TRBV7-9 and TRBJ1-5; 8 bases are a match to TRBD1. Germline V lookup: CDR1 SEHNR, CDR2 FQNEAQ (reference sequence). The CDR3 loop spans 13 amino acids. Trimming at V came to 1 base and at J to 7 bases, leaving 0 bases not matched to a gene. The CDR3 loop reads CASSLGQGQPQHF. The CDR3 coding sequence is TGTGCCAGCAGCTTAGGACAGGGGCAGCCCCAGCATTTT.

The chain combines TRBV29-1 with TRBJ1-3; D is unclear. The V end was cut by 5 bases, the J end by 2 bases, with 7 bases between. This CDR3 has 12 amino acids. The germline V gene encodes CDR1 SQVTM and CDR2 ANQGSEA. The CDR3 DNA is TGCAGCGTTCAACAGACTGGAAACACCATATATTTT. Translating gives CSVQQTGNTIYF.

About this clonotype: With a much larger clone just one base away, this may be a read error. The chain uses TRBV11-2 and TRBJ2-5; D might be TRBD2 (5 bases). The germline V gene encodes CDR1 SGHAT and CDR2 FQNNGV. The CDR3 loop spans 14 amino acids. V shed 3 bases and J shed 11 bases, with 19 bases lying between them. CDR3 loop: CASSFREGRNEQYF. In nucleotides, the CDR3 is TGTGCCAGCAGCTTCCGGGAAGGCCGCAATGAGCAGTACTTC.

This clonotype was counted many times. The CDR3 DNA sequence: TGTGCCAGCAGCAACGCAGGTGTAGCGGGGAGTGCAGATACGCAGTATTTT. It encodes CASSNAGVAGSADTQYF. This chain connects TRBV6-5 to TRBJ2-3, with 8 positions matching TRBD2. The V gene end was trimmed by 6 bases and the J gene end by 4 bases; junction bases not matched to a gene: 15. This CDR3 has 17 residues. Germline loops: CDR1 MNHEY, CDR2 SVGAGI.

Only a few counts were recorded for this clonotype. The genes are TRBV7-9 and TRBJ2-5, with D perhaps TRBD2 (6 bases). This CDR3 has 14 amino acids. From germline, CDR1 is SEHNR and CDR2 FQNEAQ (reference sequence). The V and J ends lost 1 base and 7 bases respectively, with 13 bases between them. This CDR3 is CASSLVWGDATQYF. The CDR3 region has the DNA TGTGCCAGCAGCTTAGTGTGGGGGGACGCGACCCAGTACTTC.

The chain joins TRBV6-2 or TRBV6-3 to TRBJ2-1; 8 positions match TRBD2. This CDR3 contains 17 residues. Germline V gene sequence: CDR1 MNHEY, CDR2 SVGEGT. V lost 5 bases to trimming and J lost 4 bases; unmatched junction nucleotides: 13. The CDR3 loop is CASSPTRRLARYNEQFF. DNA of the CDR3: TGTGCCAGCAGTCCTACTCGAAGACTAGCGAGGTACAATGAGCAGTTCTTC.

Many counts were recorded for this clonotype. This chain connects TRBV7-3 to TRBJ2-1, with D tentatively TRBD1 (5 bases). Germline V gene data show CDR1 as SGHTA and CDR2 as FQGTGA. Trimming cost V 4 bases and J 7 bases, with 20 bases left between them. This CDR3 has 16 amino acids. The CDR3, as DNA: TGTGCCAGCAGCTCCACAGGTCCCTTGCCTGGGAATGAGCAGTTCTTC. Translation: CASSSTGPLPGNEQFF.

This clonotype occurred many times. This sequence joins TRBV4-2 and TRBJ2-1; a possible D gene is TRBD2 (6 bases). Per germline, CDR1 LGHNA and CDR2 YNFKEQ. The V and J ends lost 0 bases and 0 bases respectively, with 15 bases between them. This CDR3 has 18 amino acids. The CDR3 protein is CASSQDRPGRFSYNEQFF. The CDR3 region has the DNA TGTGCCAGCAGCCAAGACCGACCTGGGAGGTTCTCCTACAATGAGCAGTTCTTC.

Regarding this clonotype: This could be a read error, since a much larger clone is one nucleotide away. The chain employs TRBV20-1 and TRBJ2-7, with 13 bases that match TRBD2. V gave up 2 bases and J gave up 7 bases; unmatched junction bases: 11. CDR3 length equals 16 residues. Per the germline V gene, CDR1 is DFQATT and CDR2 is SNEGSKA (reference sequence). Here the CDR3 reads CSARYTSGGAYNEQYF. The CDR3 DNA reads TGCAGTGCTAGATACACTAGCGGGGGGGCCTACAATGAGCAGTACTTC.

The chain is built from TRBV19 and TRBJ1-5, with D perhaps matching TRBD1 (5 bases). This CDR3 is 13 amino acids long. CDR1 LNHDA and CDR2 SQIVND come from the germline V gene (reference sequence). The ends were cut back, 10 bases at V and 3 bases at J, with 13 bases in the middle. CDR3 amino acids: CATRGGINQPQHF. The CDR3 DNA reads TGTGCCACCCGCGGGGGGATCAATCAGCCCCAGCATTTT. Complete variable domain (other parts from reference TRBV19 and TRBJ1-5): DGGITQSPKYLFRKEGQNVTLSCEQNLNHDAMYWYRQDPGQGLRLIYYSQIVNDFQKGDIAEGYSVSREKKESFPLTVTSAQKNPTAFYLCATRGGINQPQHFGDGTRLSIL.

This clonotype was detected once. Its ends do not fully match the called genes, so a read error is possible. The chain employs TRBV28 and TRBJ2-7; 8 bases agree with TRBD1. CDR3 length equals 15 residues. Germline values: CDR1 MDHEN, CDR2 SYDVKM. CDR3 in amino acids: CASSPPTDRANEQYF. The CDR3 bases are TGTGCCAGCAGTCCACCTACGGACAGGGCCAATGAGCAATACTTC.

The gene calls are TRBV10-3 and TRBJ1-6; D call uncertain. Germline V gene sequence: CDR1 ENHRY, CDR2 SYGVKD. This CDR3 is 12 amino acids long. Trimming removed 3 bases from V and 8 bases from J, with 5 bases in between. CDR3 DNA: TGTGCCATCAGTGAAGTGGATTCACCCCTCCACTTT. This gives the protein CAISEVDSPLHF.

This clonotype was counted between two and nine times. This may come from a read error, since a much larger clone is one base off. The CDR3 region is CAISEWGGGQGYEQYF. The CDR3, as DNA: TGTGCCATCAGTGAGTGGGGGGGTGGACAGGGCTACGAGCAGTACTTC. V and J are TRBV10-3 and TRBJ2-5; a weak D match, TRBD1 (8 bases). The last part of the DNA fits TRBJ2-7 better; the J call may be wrong. From germline, CDR1 is ENHRY and CDR2 SYGVKD. The length of the CDR3 is 16 residues.

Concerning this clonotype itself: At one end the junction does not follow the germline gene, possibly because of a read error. CDR3 in DNA: TGTGCCAGCATTGGAGGGGCAGGGAGGAATGGGCAGTTCTTC. Its protein is CASIGGAGRNGQFF. The chain has TRBV7-2 and TRBJ2-1; a weak D match, TRBD2 (6 bases). CDR3 length: 14 residues. The germline CDR1 and CDR2 sequences are SGHTA and FQGNSA. The full variable domain, rest sourced from reference TRBV7-2 and TRBJ2-1, is GAGVSQSPSNKVTEKGKDVELRCDPISGHTALYWYRQSLGQGLEFLIYFQGNSAPDKSGLPSDRFSAERTGGSVSTLTIQRTQQEDSAVYLCASIGGAGRNGQFFGPGTRLTVL.

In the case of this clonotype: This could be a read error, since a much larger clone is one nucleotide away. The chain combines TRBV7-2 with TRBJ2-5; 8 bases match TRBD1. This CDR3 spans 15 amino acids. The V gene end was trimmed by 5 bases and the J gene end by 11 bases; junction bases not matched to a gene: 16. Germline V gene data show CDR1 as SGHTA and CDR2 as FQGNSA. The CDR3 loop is CASSDLGRTGNEQYF. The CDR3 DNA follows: TGTGCCAGCAGCGACCTAGGCAGGACAGGGAATGAGCAGTACTTC.

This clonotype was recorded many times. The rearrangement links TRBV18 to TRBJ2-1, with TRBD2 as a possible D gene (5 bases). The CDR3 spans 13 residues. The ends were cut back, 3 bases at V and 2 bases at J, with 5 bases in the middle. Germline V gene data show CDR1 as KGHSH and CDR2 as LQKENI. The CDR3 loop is CASSPSAYNEQFF. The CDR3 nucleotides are TGTGCCAGCTCACCTAGCGCCTACAATGAGCAGTTCTTC.

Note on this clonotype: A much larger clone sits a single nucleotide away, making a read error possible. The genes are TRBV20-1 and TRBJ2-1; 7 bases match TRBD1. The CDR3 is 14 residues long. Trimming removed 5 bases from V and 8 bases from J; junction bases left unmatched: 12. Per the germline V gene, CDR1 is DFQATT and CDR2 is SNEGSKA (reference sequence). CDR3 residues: CSAAPGQSRDEQFF. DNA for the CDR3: TGCAGTGCTGCCCCGGGACAGAGTCGCGATGAGCAGTTCTTC.

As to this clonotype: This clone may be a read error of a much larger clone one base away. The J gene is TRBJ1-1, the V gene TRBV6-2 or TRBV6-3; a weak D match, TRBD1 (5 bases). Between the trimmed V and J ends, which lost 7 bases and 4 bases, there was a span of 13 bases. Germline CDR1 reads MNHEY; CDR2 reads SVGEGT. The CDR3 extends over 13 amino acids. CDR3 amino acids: CASTGRAGTEAFF. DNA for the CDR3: TGTGCCAGCACAGGGCGCGCCGGCACTGAAGCTTTCTTT.

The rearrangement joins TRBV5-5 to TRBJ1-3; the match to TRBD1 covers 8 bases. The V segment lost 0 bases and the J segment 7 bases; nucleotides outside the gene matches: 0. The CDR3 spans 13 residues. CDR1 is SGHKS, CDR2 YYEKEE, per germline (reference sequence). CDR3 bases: TGTGCCAGCAGCTTGGGACAGGGGAACACCATATATTTT. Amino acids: CASSLGQGNTIYF.

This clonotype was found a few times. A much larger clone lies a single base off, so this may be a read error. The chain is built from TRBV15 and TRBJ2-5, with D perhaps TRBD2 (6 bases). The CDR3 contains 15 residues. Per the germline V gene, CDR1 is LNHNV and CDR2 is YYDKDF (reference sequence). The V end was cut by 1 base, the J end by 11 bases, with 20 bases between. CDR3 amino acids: CATSRAGSRYNEQYF. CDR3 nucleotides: TGTGCCACCAGCAGAGCCGGGAGCCGATACAATGAGCAGTACTTC.

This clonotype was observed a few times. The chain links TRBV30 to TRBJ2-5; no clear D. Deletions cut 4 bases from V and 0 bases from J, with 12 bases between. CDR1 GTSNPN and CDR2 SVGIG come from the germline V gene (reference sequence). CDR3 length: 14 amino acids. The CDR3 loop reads CAWNKAPYQETQYF. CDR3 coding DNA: TGTGCCTGGAACAAGGCCCCGTACCAAGAGACCCAGTACTTC.

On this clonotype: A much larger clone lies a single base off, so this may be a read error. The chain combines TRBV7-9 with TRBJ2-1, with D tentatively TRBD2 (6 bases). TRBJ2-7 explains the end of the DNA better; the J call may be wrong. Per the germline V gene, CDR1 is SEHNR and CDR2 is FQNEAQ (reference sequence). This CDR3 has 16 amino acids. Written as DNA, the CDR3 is TGTGCCAGCGGGGCCGGGGGTGTGAACTACTACAATGAGCAGTACTTC. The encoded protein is CASGAGGVNYYNEQYF.

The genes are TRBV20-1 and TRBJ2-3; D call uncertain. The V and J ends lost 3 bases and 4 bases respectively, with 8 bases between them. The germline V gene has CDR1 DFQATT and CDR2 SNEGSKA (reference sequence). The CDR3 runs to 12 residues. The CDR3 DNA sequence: TGCAGTGCTAGTAGGTCCTCAGATACGCAGTATTTT. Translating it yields CSASRSSDTQYF.

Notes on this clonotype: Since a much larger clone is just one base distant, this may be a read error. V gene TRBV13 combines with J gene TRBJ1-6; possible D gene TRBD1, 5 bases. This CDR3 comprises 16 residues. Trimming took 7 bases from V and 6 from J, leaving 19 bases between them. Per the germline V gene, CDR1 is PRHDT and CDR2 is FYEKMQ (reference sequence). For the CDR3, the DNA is TGTGCCAGCAACCGCGGCCCCGGGGGTCTTAATTCACCCCTCCACTTT. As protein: CASNRGPGGLNSPLHF.

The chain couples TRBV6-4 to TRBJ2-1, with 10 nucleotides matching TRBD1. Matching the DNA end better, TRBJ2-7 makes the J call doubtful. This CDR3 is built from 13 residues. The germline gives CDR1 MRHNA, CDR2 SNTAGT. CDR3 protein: CASSVDRGNEQYF. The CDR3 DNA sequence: TGTGCCAGCAGTGTGGACAGGGGGAATGAGCAGTACTTC.